This T cell receptor (beta chain) derives from a study of human versus mouse CDR3 diversity and MHC coevolution. At the level of the study: Reportedly, immunoSEQ detects one in 200,000 T cells with minimized PCR bias. Each sample yielded roughly 5.5 x 10^6 to 1.8 x 10^7 valid reads. Overall study results and limits: On average, humans showed more CDR3 deletions and insertions than mice.

Produced via immunoSEQ multiplex PCR; TCRdb's table is partial and in-frame only. Of 86,000 or so clones detected, 80% to 95% appear once; the ten largest clones hold 1.1% to 1.5%. Sorting isolated naive CD4 T cells lacking CD45RO and expressing CD62L. Trimming took off 2 bases at V and 0 bases at J, with 12 bases between the two ends. Looked up from germline, CDR1 is SGHNT and CDR2 is YYREEE (reference sequence). The CDR3 length is 15 residues. A note on this clone: Its antigen is unidentified.

The sequenced sample was naive CD4+ T cells from blood. Subset: CD45RO-negative CD62L-positive naive CD4 T cells. The clonotype comes from a person aged 25 to 75 in good health. V usage is TRBV5-4 and J usage is TRBJ2-7; possible D gene TRBD2, 5 bases. The CDR3, as DNA: TGTGCCAGCAGCTTAGGAGGTACCATCTCCTACGAGCAGTACTTC. Protein sequence: CASSLGGTISYEQYF.